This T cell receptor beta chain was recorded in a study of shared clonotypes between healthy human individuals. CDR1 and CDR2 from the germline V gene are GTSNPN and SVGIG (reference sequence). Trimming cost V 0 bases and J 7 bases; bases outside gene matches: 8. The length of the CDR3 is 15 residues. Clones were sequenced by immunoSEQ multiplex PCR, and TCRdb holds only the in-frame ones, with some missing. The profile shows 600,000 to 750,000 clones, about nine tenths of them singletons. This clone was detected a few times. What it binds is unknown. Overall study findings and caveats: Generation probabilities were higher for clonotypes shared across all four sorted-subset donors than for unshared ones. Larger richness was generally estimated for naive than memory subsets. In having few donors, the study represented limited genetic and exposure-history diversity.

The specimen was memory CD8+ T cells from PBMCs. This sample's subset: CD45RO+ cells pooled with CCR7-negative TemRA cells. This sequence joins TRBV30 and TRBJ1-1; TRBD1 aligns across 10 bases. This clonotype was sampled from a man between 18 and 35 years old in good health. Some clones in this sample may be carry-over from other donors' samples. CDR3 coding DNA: TGTGCCTGGAGTGTTAATCCATGGGACAGGGGTGAAGCTTTCTTT. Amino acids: CAWSVNPWDRGEAFF.